Listed here are 27 T cell receptor beta chains from one sample, sequenced in a study of T cell responses to AZD1222 COVID-19 vaccine. TCRdb's table, derived via immunoSEQ multiplex PCR, lists solely in-frame clones and lacks some. The sample yields about 69,000 clones, over 65% seen once. The sample in question was peripheral blood, obtained 28 days after the second AZD1222 dose. Receptors were obtained from an adult who received the AZD1222 COVID-19 vaccine.

The chain uses TRBV28 and TRBJ1-1, with a tentative D call TRBD1 (5 bases). V lost 4 bases to trimming and J lost 1 base, with 13 bases between them. The CDR3 loop spans 15 amino acids. Germline-derived CDR1 and CDR2 are MDHEN and SYDVKM. Here the CDR3 DNA reads TGTGCCAGCAGTTCGGGGGGGACGGAGAACACTGAAGCTTTCTTT. It specifies CASSSGGTENTEAFF.

This clone turned up a few times. The V gene is TRBV2, the J gene TRBJ1-6; the D gene is possibly TRBD1 (5 bases). V lost 6 bases and J lost 8, with 14 bases in between. CDR3 length: 14 residues. Germline lookup yields CDR1 SNHLY and CDR2 FYNNEI. CDR3 sequence: CASSPRGLDSPLHF. In DNA, the CDR3 is TGTGCCAGCAGCCCTAGGGGTTTGGATTCACCCCTCCACTTT.

The chain carries TRBV18 and TRBJ2-1, with a possible D match to TRBD1 (5 bases). Per germline, CDR1 KGHSH and CDR2 LQKENI. V was clipped by 0 bases and J by 2 bases, with 8 bases between them. The CDR3 sequence is 15 residues long. For the CDR3, the DNA is TGTGCCAGCTCACCACCGCAGGGCCCCTACAATGAGCAGTTCTTC. Its translation: CASSPPQGPYNEQFF.

The gene calls are TRBV5-4 and TRBJ2-3; D is ambiguous. Germline V gene data show CDR1 as SGHNT and CDR2 as YYREEE (reference sequence). CDR3 length equals 12 residues. V was trimmed by 3 bases and J by 4 bases, leaving 6 bases between them. CDR3 nucleotides: TGTGCCAGCAGCTCCGAAGCAGATACGCAGTATTTT. It is translated as CASSSEADTQYF. Full variable domain (rest looked up from reference TRBV5-4 and TRBJ2-3): ETGVTQSPTHLIKTRGQQVTLRCSSQSGHNTVSWYQQALGQGPQFIFQYYREEENGRGNFPPRFSGLQFPNYSSELNVNALELDDSALYLCASSSEADTQYFGPGTRLTVL.

The chain carries TRBV15 and TRBJ2-7; the D gene is possibly TRBD1 (5 bases). CDR1 and CDR2 from the germline V gene are LNHNV and YYDKDF (reference sequence). V was shortened by 0 bases and J by 3 bases, with 18 bases between the two germline ends. The CDR3 length is 17 residues. The CDR3 sequence: CATSREGQIDFSYEQYF. The CDR3 DNA sequence: TGTGCCACCAGCAGAGAGGGGCAGATAGATTTCAGCTACGAGCAGTACTTC.

V gene TRBV4-1 combines with J gene TRBJ1-2; D uncertain. Germline values: CDR1 MGHRA, CDR2 YSYEKL. The CDR3 covers 14 residues. Deletions cut 1 base from V and 7 bases from J, with 13 bases between. As DNA, the CDR3 is TGCGCCAGCAGCCAAGGTTTGGGAGCTGCTGGCTACACCTTC. Translating gives CASSQGLGAAGYTF.

V and J are TRBV10-2 and TRBJ2-1, with D perhaps TRBD2 (5 bases). V was trimmed by 10 bases and J by 0 bases, leaving 13 bases between them. Germline V gene lookup returns CDR1 WSHSY and CDR2 SAAADI. The length of the CDR3 is 14 residues. The CDR3, as DNA: TGCGCCATCCACGAGGGCGACTCCTACAATGAGCAGTTCTTC. Translating gives CAIHEGDSYNEQFF.

The genes are TRBV6-5 and TRBJ1-1; D ambiguous. This CDR3 spans 14 amino acids. CDR1 is MNHEY and CDR2 is SVGAGI in the germline V gene. Trimming stripped 7 bases from V and 7 bases from J, with 19 bases between. This CDR3 is CASISPGRQGEAFF. DNA for the CDR3: TGTGCCAGCATTTCCCCCGGGCGTCAAGGTGAAGCTTTCTTT.

The rearrangement links TRBV7-2 to TRBJ1-5; TRBD1 is a possible D gene (5 bases). From germline, CDR1 is SGHTA and CDR2 FQGNSA. The CDR3 runs to 15 residues. V dropped 5 bases and J dropped 6 bases, with 17 bases sitting between them. CDR3 amino acids: CASSPALGGGQPQHF. The CDR3 DNA reads TGTGCCAGCAGCCCAGCTCTGGGGGGGGGTCAGCCCCAGCATTTT.

By sample share, this clone is medium-sized. The chain employs TRBV7-8 and TRBJ1-5; D is ambiguous. With 1 base removed from V and 6 bases from J, the gap between germline ends came to 7 bases. CDR1 is SGHVS, CDR2 FQNEAQ, per germline. This CDR3 comprises 13 residues. CDR3 nucleotides: TGTGCCAGCAGCTTAGAACCACCTCAGCCCCAGCATTTT. Protein sequence: CASSLEPPQPQHF.

The CDR3 DNA follows: TGTGCCAGTGAAGACGTTTACTCTGGAAACACCATATATTTT. Its translation: CASEDVYSGNTIYF. The chain joins TRBV19 to TRBJ1-3; D is uncertain. The CDR3 loop spans 14 amino acids. Trimming left V 8 bases short and J 0 bases short, with 11 bases between. Germline V CDR1 and CDR2: LNHDA, SQIVND (reference sequence).

The chain carries TRBV18 and TRBJ2-3; 10 bases align to TRBD2. The V gene's germline CDR1 is KGHSH and CDR2 LQKENI. This CDR3 is built from 13 residues. J gave up 6 bases and V 3 bases, and 0 bases lay outside the gene matches. This chain's CDR3 is CASSPTSGDTQYF. The CDR3, as DNA: TGTGCCAGCTCACCGACTAGCGGGGATACGCAGTATTTT.

The rearrangement uses TRBV30 and TRBJ1-2, with D possibly being TRBD1 (6 bases). The CDR3 spans 13 residues. Trimming left V 2 bases short and J 7 bases short, with 14 bases between. Germline V gene lookup returns CDR1 GTSNPN and CDR2 SVGIG (reference sequence). CDR3: CAWSIPRGIGYTF. The CDR3, as DNA: TGTGCCTGGAGTATCCCCAGGGGTATTGGCTACACCTTC.

The chain joins TRBV11-2 to TRBJ1-6; no definite D call. Trimming shortened V by 5 bases and J by 5 bases, and 10 bases separated the two germline ends. The V gene's germline CDR1 is SGHAT and CDR2 FQNNGV. The CDR3 is 14 residues long. The CDR3 DNA follows: TGTGCCAGCAGCCCAAGGCTTAATAATTCACCCCTCCACTTT. It specifies CASSPRLNNSPLHF.

The J gene is TRBJ1-2, the V gene TRBV27; D might be TRBD1 (6 bases). V was pared by 3 bases and J by 6 bases, with 20 bases between. Germline CDR1 reads MNHEY; CDR2 reads SMNVEV (reference sequence). The CDR3 is made up of 16 amino acids. The CDR3 nucleotides are TGTGCCAGCAGTTTGTGGGCGGGGGGGGCGCTAAATGGCTACACCTTC. As protein: CASSLWAGGALNGYTF.

The chain links TRBV2 to TRBJ1-6; D perhaps matches TRBD1 (6 bases). Germline V CDR1 and CDR2: SNHLY, FYNNEI. The CDR3 spans 15 residues. The V end was cut by 1 base, the J end by 7 bases, with 11 bases between. CDR3 residues: CASSEGTALNSPLHF. The CDR3 bases are TGTGCCAGCAGTGAAGGGACAGCACTCAATTCACCCCTCCACTTT.

The J gene is TRBJ2-2, the V gene TRBV11-2; no clear D gene. With 10 bases removed from V and 6 bases from J, the gap between germline ends came to 12 bases. Germline V gives CDR1 SGHAT, CDR2 FQNNGV. The CDR3 runs to 12 residues. The CDR3 DNA reads as TGTGCCACCATGTGGGCGGCCGGGGAGCTGTTTTTT. Its translation is CATMWAAGELFF.

This chain uses TRBV11-2 with TRBJ1-1; D is possibly TRBD1 (6 bases). The length of the CDR3 is 14 residues. V dropped 1 base and J dropped 5 bases, with 11 bases sitting between them. Germline lookup yields CDR1 SGHAT and CDR2 FQNNGV. CDR3 coding DNA: TGTGCCAGCAGCTTAGTGTCAGGGGTGACTGAAGCTTTCTTT. Translated: CASSLVSGVTEAFF.

V gene TRBV29-1 combines with J gene TRBJ2-5; 8 bases line up with TRBD2. Germline V lookup: CDR1 SQVTM, CDR2 ANQGSEA. The CDR3 length is 15 residues. V gave up 7 bases and J gave up 2 bases; unmatched junction bases: 12. CDR3 in amino acids: CSAWPLAGPQETQYF. The CDR3 coding sequence is TGCAGCGCTTGGCCCCTAGCGGGCCCTCAAGAGACCCAGTACTTC.

V and J are TRBV15 and TRBJ1-6, with D possibly being TRBD1 (6 bases). The CDR3 sequence is 14 residues long. The V end was cut by 3 bases, the J end by 7 bases, with 10 bases between. Germline V CDR1 and CDR2: LNHNV, YYDKDF (reference sequence). CDR3 nucleotides: TGTGCCACCAGCAGGGACAGCTTAAATTCACCCCTCCACTTT. The encoded protein is CATSRDSLNSPLHF. The variable domain in full, completed from reference TRBV15 and TRBJ1-6, reads DAMVIQNPRYQVTQFGKPVTLSCSQTLNHNVMYWYQQKSSQAPKLLFHYYDKDFNNEADTPDNFQSRRPNTSFCFLDIRSPGLGDTAMYLCATSRDSLNSPLHFGNGTRLTVT.

V is TRBV5-1 and J is TRBJ1-6, with TRBD1 as a possible D gene (6 bases). The CDR3 runs to 17 residues. Trimming took 0 bases from V and 8 from J, leaving 18 bases between them. CDR1 and CDR2 (germline): SGHRS, YFSETQ. The CDR3 nucleotides read TGCGCCAGCAGCTTGGTGGGTTCGGGGGGCATATATTCACCCCTCCACTTT. Its protein is CASSLVGSGGIYSPLHF.

This chain uses TRBV4-2 with TRBJ1-5, with 7 bases lining up with TRBD1. The V gene end was trimmed by 0 bases and the J gene end by 3 bases; junction bases not matched to a gene: 5. This CDR3 contains 16 residues. The germline gives CDR1 LGHNA, CDR2 YNFKEQ. The CDR3 DNA follows: TGTGCCAGCAGCCAAGAATGGGGACAGCTCAATCAGCCCCAGCATTTT. This codes for CASSQEWGQLNQPQHF.

This clone was observed a few times. The rearrangement joins TRBV29-1 to TRBJ1-5; TRBD1 matches 7 bases. Trimming cost V 6 bases and J 4 bases; bases outside gene matches: 3. The CDR3 has 12 residues. Germline CDR1 is SQVTM and CDR2 is ANQGSEA. CDR3 nucleotides: TGCAGCGTCGGGACAGCTAATCAGCCCCAGCATTTT. Translating gives CSVGTANQPQHF.

The chain links TRBV12-5 to TRBJ2-3; D ambiguous. The CDR3 extends over 15 amino acids. V lost 1 base, J lost 1 base, and 9 bases lay in between. Germline values: CDR1 LGHNT, CDR2 FRNRAP. CDR3 sequence (DNA): TGTGCTAGTGGTTTGGGGCTAACCGGCACAGATACGCAGTATTTT. This encodes CASGLGLTGTDTQYF.

The sample holds one count of this clone. The V call is TRBV6-5, the J call TRBJ1-1, with 7 bases lining up with TRBD1. The CDR3 extends over 15 amino acids. The germline CDR1 and CDR2 sequences are MNHEY and SVGAGI. V lost 7 bases, J lost 0 bases, and 8 bases stayed unmatched. CDR3 bases: TGTGCCAGCACCTTGACAGGGCTTATGAACACTGAAGCTTTCTTT. It is translated as CASTLTGLMNTEAFF.

The rearrangement links TRBV9 to TRBJ2-5; D might be TRBD1 (6 bases). The CDR3 is 17 amino acids. Trimming cost V 3 bases and J 5 bases, with 23 bases left between them. Germline values: CDR1 SGDLS, CDR2 YYNGEE. The CDR3 loop is CASSDSPHSGEGETQYF. The CDR3 DNA follows: TGTGCCAGCAGCGACAGTCCTCACTCAGGGGAAGGTGAGACCCAGTACTTC.

The CDR3 nucleotides read TGCGCCAGCAGCTCCACCCTTACTAGTAAAGATACGCAGTATTTT. This sequence encodes CASSSTLTSKDTQYF. This chain uses TRBV5-1 with TRBJ2-3; possible D gene TRBD2, 5 bases. Trimming shortened V by 3 bases and J by 5 bases, and 16 bases separated the two germline ends. Germline V gene sequence: CDR1 SGHRS, CDR2 YFSETQ. This CDR3 spans 15 amino acids.